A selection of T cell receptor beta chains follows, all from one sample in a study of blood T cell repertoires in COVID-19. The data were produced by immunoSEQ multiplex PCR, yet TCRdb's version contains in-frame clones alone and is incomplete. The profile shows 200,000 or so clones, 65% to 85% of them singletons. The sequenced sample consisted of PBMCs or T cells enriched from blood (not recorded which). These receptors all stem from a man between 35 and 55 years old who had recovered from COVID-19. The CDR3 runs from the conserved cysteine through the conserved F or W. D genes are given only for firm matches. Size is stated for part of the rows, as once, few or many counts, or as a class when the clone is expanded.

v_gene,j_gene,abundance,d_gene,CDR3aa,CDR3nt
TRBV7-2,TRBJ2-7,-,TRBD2,CASSLGGWAGGSYEQYF,TGTGCCAGCAGCTTAGGTGGATGGGCGGGGGGATCCTACGAGCAGTACTTC
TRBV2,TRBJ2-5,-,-,CASSESGIRQETQYF,TGTGCCAGCAGTGAGTCGGGTATCCGCCAAGAGACCCAGTACTTC
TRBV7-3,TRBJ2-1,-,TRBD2,CASSPRLAGGINEQFF,TGTGCCAGCAGCCCGCGACTAGCGGGGGGCATCAATGAGCAGTTCTTC
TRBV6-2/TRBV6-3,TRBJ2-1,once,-,CASSYFGTHNEQFF,TGTGCCAGCAGTTACTTCGGGACTCACAATGAGCAGTTCTTC
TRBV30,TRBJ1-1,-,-,CAWTEAEGTEAFF,TGTGCCTGGACGGAGGCAGAGGGCACTGAAGCTTTCTTT
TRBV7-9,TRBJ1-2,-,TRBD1,CASSSDRGLLSYGYTF,TGTGCCAGCAGCAGTGACAGGGGGCTTCTGTCCTATGGCTACACCTTC
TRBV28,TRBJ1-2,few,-,CASSYSGSTIGYTF,TGTGCCAGCAGTTACTCCGGGAGTACAATTGGCTACACCTTC
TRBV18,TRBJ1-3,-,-,CASSPTGFLNTIYF,TGTGCCAGCTCACCAACAGGGTTCCTAAACACCATATATTTT
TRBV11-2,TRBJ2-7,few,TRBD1,CASSLDRVHEQYF,TGTGCCAGCAGCCTGGACAGGGTCCACGAGCAGTACTTC
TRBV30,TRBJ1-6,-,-,CAWSVNNSPLHF,TGTGCCTGGAGTGTTAATAATTCACCCCTCCACTTT
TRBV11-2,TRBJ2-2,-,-,CASSPTLSTGELFF,TGTGCCAGCAGCCCAACTTTGTCAACCGGGGAGCTGTTTTTT
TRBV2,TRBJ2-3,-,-,CANQISTDTQYF,TGTGCCAATCAGATTAGCACAGATACGCAGTATTTT
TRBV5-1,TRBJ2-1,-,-,CASSLGQGYDEQFF,TGCGCCAGCAGCTTGGGGCAGGGGTACGATGAGCAGTTCTTC
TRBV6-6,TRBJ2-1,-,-,CASSSFRLSSYNEQFF,TGTGCCAGCAGTTCATTCAGGCTGAGCTCCTACAATGAGCAGTTCTTC
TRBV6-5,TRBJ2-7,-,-,CASLDRTSYEQYF,TGTGCCAGCCTGGACAGAACATCCTACGAGCAGTACTTC
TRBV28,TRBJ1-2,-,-,CASRAGYSSGYGYTF,TGTGCCAGCAGAGCAGGGTATTCGTCAGGGTATGGCTACACCTTC
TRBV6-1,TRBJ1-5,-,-,CASSAQQGIGNQPQHF,TGTGCCAGCAGTGCCCAACAGGGTATAGGCAATCAGCCCCAGCATTTT
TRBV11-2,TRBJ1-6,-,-,CASSLDYGPGNSPLHF,TGTGCCAGCAGCTTAGATTACGGGCCGGGGAATTCACCCCTCCACTTT
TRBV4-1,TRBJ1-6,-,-,CASSQDREISPLHF,TGCGCCAGCAGCCAAGATCGGGAGATATCACCCCTCCACTTT
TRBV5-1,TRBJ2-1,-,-,CASSSRGGDGEQFF,TGCGCCAGCAGCTCCCGAGGGGGGGATGGTGAGCAGTTCTTC